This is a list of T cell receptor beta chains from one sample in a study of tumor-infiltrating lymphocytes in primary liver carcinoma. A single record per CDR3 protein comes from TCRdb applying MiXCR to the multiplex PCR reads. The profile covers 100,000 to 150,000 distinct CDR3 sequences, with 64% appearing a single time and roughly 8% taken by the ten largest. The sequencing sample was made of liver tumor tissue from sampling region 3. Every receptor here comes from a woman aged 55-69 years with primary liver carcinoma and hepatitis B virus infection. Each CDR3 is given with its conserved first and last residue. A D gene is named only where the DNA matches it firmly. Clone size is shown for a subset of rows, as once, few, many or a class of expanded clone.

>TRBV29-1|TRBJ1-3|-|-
CSVGDSSGNTVYF
TGCAGCGTTGGAGACAGCTCTGGAAACACCGTATATTTT
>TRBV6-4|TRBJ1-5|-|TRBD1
CASSGTAKKPPNQPQHF
TGTGCCAGCAGCGGGACAGCCAAAAAGCCCCCCAATCAGCCCCAGCATTTT
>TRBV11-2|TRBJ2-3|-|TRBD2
CASSLGLATNTDTKYF
TGTGCCAGCAGCCTAGGACTAGCGACTAACACAGATACGAAGTATTTT
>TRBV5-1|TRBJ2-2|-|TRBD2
CASSLVPSGSQNTGELFF
TGCGCCAGCAGCTTGGTCCCTAGCGGGAGTCAGAACACCGGGGAGCTGTTTTTT
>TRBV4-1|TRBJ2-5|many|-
CASSQGQGGGDQETQYF
TGCGCCAGCAGCCAAGGACAAGGGGGGGGGGATCAAGAGACCCAGTACTTC
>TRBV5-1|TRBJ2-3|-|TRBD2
CASSLVTNAGGGDTQYF
TGCGCCAGCAGCTTGGTGACCAATGCGGGAGGCGGAGATACGCAGTATTTT
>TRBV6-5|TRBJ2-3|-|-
CASGPYADTQNF
TGTGCCAGCGGTCCCTATGCTGATACGCAGAATTTT
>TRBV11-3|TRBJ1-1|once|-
CTSIQDGLNTEAFF
TGTACCAGCATCCAGGACGGCTTGAACACTGAAGCCTTCTTT
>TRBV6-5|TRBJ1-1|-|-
CASRRDNSEVFF
TGTGCCAGCAGACGGGACAATTCTGAAGTTTTCTTT
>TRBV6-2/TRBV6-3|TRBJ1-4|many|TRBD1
CASSKTGQEAPEEFF
TGTGCCAGCAGCAAAACCGGACAGGAGGCCCCTGAGGAGTTTTTT
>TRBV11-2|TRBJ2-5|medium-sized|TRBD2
CASSRGLVLQETQYF
TGTGCCAGCAGCCGGGGACTAGTCCTCCAAGAGACCCAGTACTTC
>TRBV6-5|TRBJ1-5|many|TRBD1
CASKIPGQGAMKPQHF
TGTGCCAGCAAGATACCGGGACAGGGGGCTATGAAGCCCCAGCATTTT
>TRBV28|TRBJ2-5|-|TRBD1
CANSLQGKAETQYF
TGTGCCAACAGTTTACAGGGGAAGGCAGAGACCCAGTACTTC
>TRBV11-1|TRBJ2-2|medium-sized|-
CASSPTSNTGELFF
TGTGCCAGCAGCCCAACATCGAACACCGGGGAGCTGTTTTTT
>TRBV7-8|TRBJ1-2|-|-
CASSPLGGTGYYDYAF
TGTGCCAGCAGCCCACTAGGAGGAACAGGGTACTATGACTACGCCTTC
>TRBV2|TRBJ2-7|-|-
CASTPPGANHGQYF
TGTGCCAGCACCCCCCCAGGGGCGAATCACGGGCAGTATTTC
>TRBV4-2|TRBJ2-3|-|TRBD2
CASSQVEGGRADTQYF
TGTGCCAGCAGTCAAGTGGAGGGAGGGCGCGCAGATACGCAGTATTTT
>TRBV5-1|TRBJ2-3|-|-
CASSLAHGGTDTQYF
TGCGCCAGCAGCTTGGCGCATGGTGGCACAGATACGCAGTATTTT
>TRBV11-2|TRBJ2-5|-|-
CTGCLESKGTQYF
TGTACCGGCTGCTTAGAATCCAAGGGGACCCAGTACTTC
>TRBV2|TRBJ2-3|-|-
CASSTVAGSGSTDTHYF
TGTGCCAGCAGTACCGTCGCGGGCAGCGGTAGCACAGATACGCACTATTTT
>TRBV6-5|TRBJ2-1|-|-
CASGPRIRAGRYYEQFF
TGTGCCAGCGGGCCCCGGATTCGAGCGGGTCGCTACTATGAGCAGTTCTTC
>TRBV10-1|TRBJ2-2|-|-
CASSELQGAARELLF
TGCGCCAGCAGTGAGTTACAAGGGGCGGCCCGGGAGCTGCTTTTT
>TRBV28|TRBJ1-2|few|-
CASLTRSTNYGYTF
TGTGCCAGCCTGACCCGGAGCACTAACTATGGCTACACCTTC
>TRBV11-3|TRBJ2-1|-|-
CASSFLPYNKQFF
TGTGCCAGCAGCTTCCTTCCATACAATAAGCAATTCTTC
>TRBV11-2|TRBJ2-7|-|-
CACSLVWGDGSYEQYF
TGTGCCTGCAGCTTAGTGTGGGGGGACGGTTCCTACGAGCAGTACTTC
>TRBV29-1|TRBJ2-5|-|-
CSVGADGTGGETQYF
TGCAGTGTTGGGGCCGATGGTACTGGAGGGGAGACCCAGTATTTC
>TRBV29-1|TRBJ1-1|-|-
CSVSRGVVAFF
TGTAGCGTATCACGAGGAGTCGTAGCTTTCTTT
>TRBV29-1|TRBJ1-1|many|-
CSVRQDGNTEAFF
TGCAGCGTGCGACAGGACGGGAACACTGAAGCTTTCTTT
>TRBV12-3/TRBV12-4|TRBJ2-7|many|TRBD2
CASSWGTISEQYF
TGTGCCAGCAGTTGGGGGACTATCTCCGAGCAGTACTTC
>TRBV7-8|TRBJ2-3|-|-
CASSPLVGGPYGRNTQYF
TGTGCCAGCAGCCCTTTAGTGGGAGGCCCATACGGCAGGAATACTCAGTATTTT
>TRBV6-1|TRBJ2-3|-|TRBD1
CASSEAKGATDVQYF
TGTGCCAGCAGTGAAGCTAAGGGGGCCACAGATGTGCAGTATTTT
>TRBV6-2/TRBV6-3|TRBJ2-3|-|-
CASSHSFARTDTQYF
TGTGCCAGCAGTCACTCGTTCGCTCGAACGGATACGCAGTATTTT
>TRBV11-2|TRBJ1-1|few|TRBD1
CASNLERGGGQKASF
TGTGCCAGCAACTTAGAGAGGGGTGGGGGACAGAAAGCTTCCTTT
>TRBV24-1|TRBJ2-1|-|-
CATSPDALGADEHFF
TGTGCCACCAGTCCTGACGCCCTCGGGGCCGATGAGCATTTCTTC
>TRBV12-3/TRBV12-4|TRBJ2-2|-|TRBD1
CAGRNDRVHRELFF
TGTGCCGGCAGGAACGACAGGGTTCACAGGGAGCTGTTTTTT
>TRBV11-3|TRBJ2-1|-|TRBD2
CACSLSQGGRAGYNEQFF
TGTGCCTGCAGCTTAAGTCAAGGCGGGAGGGCCGGCTACAACGAGCAGTTCTTC
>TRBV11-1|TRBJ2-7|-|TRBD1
CPSSFGDSYEQYF
TGTCCCAGCAGCTTCGGGGACAGCTACGAACAGTACTTC
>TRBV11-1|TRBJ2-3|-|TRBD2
CPSSLRQRAGVSHF
TGTCCCAGCAGCTTAAGGCAACGTGCGGGGGTGTCTCACTTT
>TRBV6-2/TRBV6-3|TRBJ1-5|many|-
CASSYMGNQPQHF
TGTGCCAGCAGTTACATGGGCAATCAGCCCCAGCATTTT
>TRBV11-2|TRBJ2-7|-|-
CASSFVEASYELYF
TGTGCCAGCAGCTTTGTGGAAGCTAGTTACGAGCTGTACTTC
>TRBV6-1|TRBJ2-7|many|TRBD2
CASSEEVAGNYEQYF
TGTGCCAGCAGTGAAGAGGTAGCGGGGAACTACGAGCAGTACTTC
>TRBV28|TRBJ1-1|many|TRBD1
CASSAGGQPKNTEAFF
TGTGCCAGCAGCGCCGGGGGACAGCCAAAGAACACTGAAGCTTTCTTT
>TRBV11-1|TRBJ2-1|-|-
CVSSLSHYEQFF
TGTGTCAGCAGCTTAAGCCACTATGAGCAGTTCTTC
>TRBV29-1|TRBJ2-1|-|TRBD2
CCVDSGTNGYNEQFF
TGCTGCGTTGACTCCGGGACTAACGGTTACAATGAGCAGTTCTTC
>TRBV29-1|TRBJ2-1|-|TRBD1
CSAPEGAVAYNEQFF
TGCAGCGCTCCCGAGGGGGCAGTGGCCTACAATGAACAGTTCTTC
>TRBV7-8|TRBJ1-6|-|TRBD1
CASSRDRSSYNSPLYF
TGTGCCAGCAGCCGGGACAGGAGCTCCTATAATTCACCCCTCTACTTT
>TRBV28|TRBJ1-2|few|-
CASRSGFYGYTF
TGTGCCAGCAGGTCAGGTTTCTATGGCTACACCTTC
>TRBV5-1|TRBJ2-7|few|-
CASSLVGSSYEQYF
TGCGCCAGCAGCTTGGTCGGCAGTTCCTACGAGCAGTACTTC
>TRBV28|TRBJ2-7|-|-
CASSLTATYEQYF
TGTGCCAGCAGCCTGACTGCAACATACGAGCAGTACTTC
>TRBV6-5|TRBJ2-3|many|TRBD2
CASGNAGATDTQYF
TGTGCCAGCGGTAATGCGGGAGCAACAGATACGCAGTATTTT
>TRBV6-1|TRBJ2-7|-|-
CANSGAFEGYEQCF
TGTGCCAACAGTGGAGCTTTCGAGGGGTACGAGCAGTGCTTC
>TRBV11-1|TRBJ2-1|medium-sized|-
CASAHSGPSYNEQFF
TGTGCCAGTGCACATAGCGGCCCTTCCTACAATGAGCAGTTCTTC
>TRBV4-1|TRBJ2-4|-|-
CASSQVGGAGSIQYF
TGCGCCAGCAGCCAAGTCGGTGGGGCGGGGAGCATTCAGTACTTC
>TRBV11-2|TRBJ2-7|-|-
CAISSRTEPYEQYF
TGTGCCATCAGCTCGCGGACGGAGCCCTATGAGCAGTACTTC